These 15 T cell receptor beta chains originate from one sample sequenced in a study of radiation and T cells in renal cell carcinoma. TCRdb's copy holds only in-frame clones and misses some; the assay was immunoSEQ multiplex PCR. The profile covers roughly 160,000 clones, with about 88% appearing a single time and around 11% taken by the ten largest. The time point is: blood 4 weeks post-SBRT, at nephrectomy. The treatment here: 15 Gy SBRT to primary tumor, nephrectomy 4 weeks later. The sample here was blood, taken from a patient whose treatment included radiotherapy and nephrectomy. The receptors stem from a woman between 50 and 59 years old with renal cell carcinoma.

The rearrangement joins TRBV5-1 to TRBJ2-1; 7 nucleotides line up with TRBD1. Per germline, CDR1 SGHRS and CDR2 YFSETQ. Germline trimming cut 1 base from V and 2 bases from J; bases unmatched to any gene: 3. The CDR3 loop spans 15 amino acids. The CDR3 DNA follows: TGCGCCAGCAGCTTGTCGGGACAGACCTACAATGAGCAGTTCTTC. Residues: CASSLSGQTYNEQFF.

This clone was detected only a few times. The chain carries TRBV12-5 and TRBJ1-5; weak D call: TRBD1 (5 bases). CDR1 LGHNT and CDR2 FRNRAP come from the germline V gene. V lost 5 bases to trimming and J lost 2 bases, with 13 bases between them. CDR3 size: 15 residues. CDR3 sequence (DNA): TGTGCTAGTGGTCCAGGGTTGATTGGCAATCAGCCCCAGCATTTT. Its translation is CASGPGLIGNQPQHF.

The V gene is TRBV13, the J gene TRBJ1-2; TRBD1 matches 8 bases. V shed 2 bases and J 10 bases; nucleotides not matched to a gene: 9. Germline CDR1 PRHDT, CDR2 FYEKMQ (reference sequence). The CDR3 consists of 14 residues. Written as DNA, the CDR3 is TGTGCCAGCAGCTTATTTGGCGGACAGGGTGACTACACCTTC. Encoded protein: CASSLFGGQGDYTF.

This clone was found many times. This sequence joins TRBV2 and TRBJ1-6; weak D call: TRBD1 (6 bases). Germline CDR1 and CDR2: SNHLY and FYNNEI. Trimming pared 4 bases from V and 8 bases from J, leaving 15 bases between. The CDR3 contains 15 residues. Here the CDR3 reads CASSGRGGMDSPLHF. CDR3 nucleotide sequence: TGTGCCAGCAGTGGCCGAGGGGGAATGGATTCACCCCTCCACTTT.

The chain has TRBV19 and TRBJ2-3; the D gene is possibly TRBD1 (6 bases). The CDR3 length is 13 residues. Germline CDR1 is LNHDA and CDR2 is SQIVND (reference sequence). V was cut by 5 bases and J by 14 bases, with 20 bases left in between. CDR3 nucleotides: TGTGCCAGTAGTGAACCCAACAGGGAAGATCGGTATTTT. Amino acids: CASSEPNREDRYF. Looking up the rest from reference TRBV19 and TRBJ2-3 gives the full variable domain: DGGITQSPKYLFRKEGQNVTLSCEQNLNHDAMYWYRQDPGQGLRLIYYSQIVNDFQKGDIAEGYSVSREKKESFPLTVTSAQKNPTAFYLCASSEPNREDRYFGPGTRLTVL.

Only one count was recorded for this clone. The gene calls are TRBV6-5 and TRBJ1-5; the D is unclear. V lost 7 bases and J 11 bases, leaving 15 bases between the germline ends. This CDR3 contains 12 residues. The V gene's germline CDR1 is MNHEY and CDR2 SVGAGI. The CDR3 reads CASKQPGAAQHF. CDR3 DNA sequence: TGTGCCAGCAAACAACCAGGCGCGGCCCAGCATTTT.

This clone was counted only a few times. The V and J genes are TRBV30 and TRBJ1-3; D gene uncertain. V was pared by 3 bases and J by 0 bases, with 9 bases between. There are 14 residues in the CDR3. Germline CDR1 GTSNPN, CDR2 SVGIG (reference sequence). The CDR3 region is CAWSPARSGNTIYF. The CDR3 bases are TGTGCCTGGAGCCCAGCACGCTCTGGAAACACCATATATTTT.

The V call is TRBV11-2, the J call TRBJ2-4; TRBD1 matches at 9 bases. The CDR3 covers 14 residues. The germline V gene has CDR1 SGHAT and CDR2 FQNNGV. The V gene end was trimmed by 4 bases and the J gene end by 6 bases; junction bases not matched to a gene: 4. The CDR3 sequence: CASSSPGQGNIQYF. The CDR3 DNA follows: TGTGCCAGCAGCTCCCCGGGACAGGGAAACATTCAGTACTTC.

The CDR3 nucleotides are TGTGCCAGCAGTGGGCAGCGGGGGAATTCACCCCTCCACTTT. Its protein product is CASSGQRGNSPLHF. The chain uses TRBV2 and TRBJ1-6; a possible D gene is TRBD1 (5 bases). Germline-derived CDR1 and CDR2 are SNHLY and FYNNEI. The length of the CDR3 is 14 residues. V lost 4 bases, J lost 7 bases, and 11 bases lay in between.

V gene TRBV11-2 combines with J gene TRBJ2-5; 7 positions agree with TRBD1. The CDR3 is 14 amino acids. With 6 bases clipped from V and 5 bases from J, the junction kept 9 bases outside the gene matches. The germline gives CDR1 SGHAT, CDR2 FQNNGV. The CDR3 sequence: CASRAAGGRETQYF. The CDR3 DNA sequence: TGTGCCAGCAGGGCAGCAGGGGGAAGGGAGACCCAGTACTTC.

J is TRBJ1-1 and V is TRBV12-2. TRBV12-2 is designated a pseudogene. CDR3 length: 14 residues. CDR3 sequence reads: CASRLVQRNTEAFF. DNA of the CDR3: TGTGCAAGTCGCTTAGTACAGCGGAACACTGAAGCTTTCTTT.

Concerning this clone itself: Other DNA sequences in this sample translate to the same CDR3. The gene calls are TRBV28 and TRBJ2-2, with a possible D match to TRBD1 (6 bases). Per germline, CDR1 MDHEN and CDR2 SYDVKM. The CDR3 is made up of 14 amino acids. V lost 6 bases, J lost 1 base, and 9 bases lay in between. CDR3 sequence reads: CASRTGQNTGELFF. Here the CDR3 DNA reads TGTGCCAGCAGGACGGGACAGAACACCGGGGAGCTGTTTTTT.

This rearrangement joins TRBV7-9 to TRBJ2-5; perhaps D is TRBD1 or TRBD2 (6 bases each). This CDR3 region has 16 residues. The germline V gene encodes CDR1 SEHNR and CDR2 FQNEAQ (reference sequence). Trimming removed 5 bases from V and 0 bases from J, with 16 bases in between. CDR3 region: CASSADGGRYQETQYF. The CDR3 coding sequence is TGTGCCAGCAGCGCAGATGGGGGGCGGTACCAAGAGACCCAGTACTTC.

The CDR3 loop is CASSVSVGSNQPQHF. For the CDR3, the DNA is TGTGCCAGCAGCGTCTCGGTAGGGAGCAATCAGCCCCAGCATTTT. J is TRBJ1-5 and V is TRBV5-5; D uncertain. The germline V and J ends were trimmed by 4 bases and 1 base, with 12 bases remaining between them. Germline CDR1 SGHKS, CDR2 YYEKEE (reference sequence). The CDR3 has 15 residues.

The J gene is TRBJ1-2, the V gene TRBV9; TRBD1 matches at 11 bases. With 4 bases clipped from V and 6 bases from J, the junction kept 14 bases outside the gene matches. Germline CDR1 reads SGDLS; CDR2 reads YYNGEE. The CDR3 is 17 residues long. As DNA, the CDR3 is TGTGCCAGCAGCTCCATCCCCGGGACAGGGGGACCGAATGGCTACACCTTC. The encoded protein is CASSSIPGTGGPNGYTF.